The 2 T cell receptor beta chains given below trace back to one sample, sequenced in a study of blood T cell repertoires in COVID-19. Profiled with immunoSEQ multiplex PCR; TCRdb holds only in-frame clones, not every one. Among roughly 250,000 clones listed, roughly 90% were seen once. The sample was PBMCs or T cells enriched from blood (not recorded which). Source of these receptors: a woman aged 30 to 39 with acute COVID-19.

V is TRBV4-1 and J is TRBJ1-5; D unresolved. V lost 2 bases and J 0 bases, leaving 17 bases between the germline ends. The CDR3 runs to 18 residues. The V gene's germline CDR1 is MGHRA and CDR2 YSYEKL. In DNA, the CDR3 is TGCGCCAGCAGCCAATCGGGGTCAGCCCATCTTAGCAATCAGCCCCAGCATTTT. The encoded protein is CASSQSGSAHLSNQPQHF.

In its sample, this clone was seen once. The chain has TRBV10-2 and TRBJ2-3; D possibly corresponds to TRBD2 (7 bases). The CDR3 totals 14 residues. V shed 9 bases and J shed 2 bases, with 15 bases lying between them. Germline assignment: CDR1 WSHSY and CDR2 SAAADI. CDR3 sequence (DNA): TGCGCCAGTCGACGGGGGGCGACCACAGATACGCAGTATTTT. Translation gives CASRRGATTDTQYF.